Presented here are 10 T cell receptor beta chains from one specimen sequenced in a study of T cell repertoires in cytomegalovirus infection. TCRdb reanalysed the reads using MiXCR and keeps one entry per CDR3 protein. The repertoire holds 150,000 to 190,000 distinct CDR3 sequences, with 23% as singletons. Specimen: PBMCs. Source of these receptors: a human donor in good health (CMV status not recorded). Some clones in this sample may be carry-over from other donors' samples.

This clonotype was recorded at least ten times. Here the CDR3 DNA reads TGTGCCAGCAGCCTAATTGACAGGAAGGTGGCTGAAGCTTTCTTT. Encoded protein: CASSLIDRKVAEAFF. The chain links TRBV7-2 to TRBJ1-1; TRBD1 is a possible D gene (6 bases). The germline V and J ends were trimmed by 5 bases and 6 bases, with 19 bases remaining between them. The CDR3 length is 15 residues. The germline gives CDR1 SGHTA, CDR2 FQGNSA.

This chain links TRBV6-2 or TRBV6-3 with TRBJ2-1; the D gene is possibly TRBD2 (6 bases). The CDR3 runs to 14 residues. The germline CDR1 and CDR2 sequences are MNHEY and SVGEGT. Trimming took 8 bases from V and 4 from J, leaving 15 bases between them. The CDR3 sequence: CASRLATRYNEQFF. Written as DNA, the CDR3 is TGTGCCAGCCGTCTAGCGACCAGATACAATGAGCAGTTCTTC.

This clonotype was detected only a few times. The chain has TRBV7-2 and TRBJ2-7; D unclear. CDR1 SGHTA and CDR2 FQGNSA come from the germline V gene. The CDR3 has 13 amino acids. The V end lost 1 base, the J end lost 11 bases, and 15 bases lay between the germline ends. DNA of the CDR3: TGTGCCAGCAGCTTAGGGTCCAGTTCGAGCGAGTACTTC. Its protein is CASSLGSSSSEYF.

J is TRBJ1-5 and V is TRBV10-3; tentatively, D is TRBD1 (6 bases). This CDR3 is 16 amino acids long. In germline, CDR1 is ENHRY, CDR2 SYGVKD. Trimming left V 3 bases short and J 1 base short, with 13 bases between. CDR3 in amino acids: CAISDVQGESNQPQHF. DNA of the CDR3: TGTGCCATCAGTGACGTACAGGGTGAAAGCAATCAGCCCCAGCATTTT.

A few counts support this clonotype. This chain uses TRBV27 with TRBJ2-1; TRBD2 matches 14 bases. The CDR3 length is 16 residues. Unmatched junction bases numbered 9, after V lost 5 bases and J lost 9 bases. CDR1 MNHEY and CDR2 SMNVEV come from the germline V gene (reference sequence). The CDR3 reads CASSPAAGLAGVEQFF. In DNA, the CDR3 is TGTGCCAGCAGTCCCGCGGCGGGACTAGCGGGAGTTGAGCAGTTCTTC.

The V call is TRBV6-2 or TRBV6-3, the J call TRBJ2-5, with D possibly being TRBD1 (5 bases). Germline lookup yields CDR1 MNHEY and CDR2 SVGEGT. V was pared by 6 bases and J by 2 bases, with 16 bases between. The CDR3 totals 15 residues. The CDR3 DNA reads as TGTGCCAGCAGCCGTCCTTTCCGACAGCAAGAGACCCAGTACTTC. As protein: CASSRPFRQQETQYF.

The chain couples TRBV7-6 to TRBJ2-1; either TRBD1 or TRBD2 may fit D (5 bases each). Germline CDR1 is SGHVS and CDR2 is FNYEAQ. The CDR3 runs 16 residues. V lost 5 bases to trimming and J lost 1 base, with 15 bases between them. Written as DNA, the CDR3 is TGTGCCAGCAGCCTCGCCGGGACGAATTCCTACAATGAGCAGTTCTTC. Translated, it gives CASSLAGTNSYNEQFF.

The table lists this clonotype with a few counts. The chain carries TRBV7-3 and TRBJ1-4, with a weak D call TRBD1 (5 bases). This CDR3 contains 14 residues. Trimming removed 6 bases from V and 6 bases from J, with 14 bases in between. From germline, CDR1 is SGHTA and CDR2 FQGTGA. CDR3 amino acids: CASRYRGADEKLFF. As DNA, the CDR3 is TGTGCCAGCAGGTATAGAGGGGCGGATGAAAAACTGTTTTTT. Together with reference TRBV7-3 and TRBJ1-4, the CDR3 gives the full variable domain: GAGVSQTPSNKVTEKGKYVELRCDPISGHTALYWYRQSLGQGPEFLIYFQGTGAADDSGLPNDRFFAVRPEGSVSTLKIQRTERGDSAVYLCASRYRGADEKLFFGSGTQLSVL.

In this sample, this clonotype turned up once. A much more abundant neighbour one base away suggests this may be a read error. The genes are TRBV7-2 and TRBJ1-5; D not resolved. The CDR3 consists of 15 residues. Germline CDR1 and CDR2: SGHTA and FQGNSA. CDR3 sequence: CPSSFGTAGNQPQHF. The CDR3 nucleotides read TGTCCCAGCAGCTTTGGAACAGCGGGGAATCAGCCCCAGCATTTT. The whole variable domain, filled in from reference TRBV7-2 and TRBJ1-5, reads GAGVSQSPSNKVTEKGKDVELRCDPISGHTALYWYRQSLGQGLEFLIYFQGNSAPDKSGLPSDRFSAERTGGSVSTLTIQRTQQEDSAVYLCPSSFGTAGNQPQHFGDGTRLSIL.

The rearrangement uses TRBV7-9 and TRBJ2-6; 7 bases are a match to TRBD2. Germline V gives CDR1 SEHNR, CDR2 FQNEAQ (reference sequence). The CDR3 totals 17 residues. V trimming: 1 base; J trimming: 0 bases; junction bases outside the gene matches: 3. The CDR3 DNA reads TGTGCCAGCAGCTTAGGAGGCGGGAGCTCTGGGGCCAACGTCCTGACTTTC. Translating gives CASSLGGGSSGANVLTF.